The 17 T cell receptor beta chains below come from one sample, sequenced in a study of blood T cell repertoires in COVID-19. Only in-frame clones appear in the TCRdb table, and some are missing; sequencing was by immunoSEQ multiplex PCR. The sample holds some 83,000 clones; 86% are singletons and the top ten take more than 15%. The sequenced material came from peripheral blood. These TCRs come from a man older than 75 in a cohort sampled during active COVID-19.

This clone appeared once. The chain carries TRBV3-1 (or the pseudogene TRBV3-2) and TRBJ1-6; D gene ambiguous. The CDR3 is 14 amino acids. Trimming cost V 1 base and J 10 bases, with 11 bases left between them. Germline V lookup: CDR1 LGHDT, CDR2 YNNKEL (reference sequence). CDR3 in amino acids: CASSQGRAGSPLHF. The CDR3 coding sequence is TGTGCCAGCAGCCAAGGTCGGGCGGGGTCACCCCTCCACTTT.

This clone was detected only once. CDR3 region: CASSSFTAEAFF. The CDR3 nucleotides read TGTGCCAGCAGTTCATTTACAGCTGAAGCTTTCTTT. This chain connects TRBV6-5 to TRBJ1-1, with D unresolved. This CDR3 is 12 amino acids long. Germline V lookup: CDR1 MNHEY, CDR2 SVGAGI. V lost 4 bases and J 6 bases, leaving 9 bases between the germline ends.

This chain links TRBV28 with TRBJ1-6; possibly TRBD1 for D (6 bases). Germline V lookup: CDR1 MDHEN, CDR2 SYDVKM. V shed 2 bases and J shed 4 bases, with 15 bases lying between them. This CDR3 comprises 17 residues. This CDR3 reads CASSLGRQAVYNSPLHF. The CDR3 DNA reads TGTGCCAGCAGTTTAGGTAGACAGGCCGTATATAATTCACCCCTCCACTTT. The whole variable domain, filled in from reference TRBV28 and TRBJ1-6, reads DVKVTQSSRYLVKRTGEKVFLECVQDMDHENMFWYRQDPGLGLRLIYFSYDVKMKEKGDIPEGYSVSREKKERFSLILESASTNQTSMYLCASSLGRQAVYNSPLHFGNGTRLTVT.

In its sample, this clone ranks as medium-sized. The gene calls are TRBV18 and TRBJ2-2; 7 bases agree with TRBD1. V lost 8 bases to trimming and J lost 3 bases; unmatched junction nucleotides: 6. This CDR3 has 14 residues. CDR1 is KGHSH, CDR2 LQKENI, per germline. The CDR3 DNA reads as TGTGCCAGCACGTCCGGGACAGACACCGGGGAGCTGTTTTTT. This codes for CASTSGTDTGELFF.

This chain connects TRBV6-5 to TRBJ1-4; TRBD1 aligns across 10 bases. CDR3 size: 13 residues. J was trimmed by 7 bases and V by 6 bases; bases with no gene match: 2. The V gene's germline CDR1 is MNHEY and CDR2 SVGAGI. The CDR3 DNA follows: TGTGCCAGCAGCTGGGACAGGGGTGAAAAACTGTTTTTT. Protein: CASSWDRGEKLFF.

This clone appeared a few times. The chain uses TRBV9 and TRBJ2-7; D call uncertain. This CDR3 is built from 13 residues. V lost 3 bases, J lost 2 bases, and 9 bases lay in between. The V gene's germline CDR1 is SGDLS and CDR2 YYNGEE. The CDR3 DNA reads TGTGCCAGCAGCGCCCGCCCTACCTACGAGCAGTACTTC. It yields the protein CASSARPTYEQYF.

This clone appeared a single time. J is TRBJ1-1 and V is TRBV7-9; D unresolved. Per germline, CDR1 SEHNR and CDR2 FQNEAQ (reference sequence). V was pared by 2 bases and J by 3 bases, with 7 bases between. The CDR3 totals 13 residues. The CDR3 loop is CASSLIGDTEAFF. The CDR3 coding sequence is TGTGCCAGCAGCTTAATCGGGGACACTGAAGCTTTCTTT.

The chain recombines TRBV19 with TRBJ2-1; 10 bases fit TRBD2. The CDR3 totals 14 residues. Germline V gives CDR1 LNHDA, CDR2 SQIVND (reference sequence). J was trimmed by 5 bases and V by 7 bases; bases with no gene match: 5. The CDR3 nucleotides are TGTGCCAGTACTACTAGCGGGGTCCACAATGAGCAGTTCTTC. Translated, it gives CASTTSGVHNEQFF.

This clone was picked up a small number of times. The chain carries TRBV4-2 and TRBJ2-7, with TRBD1 matching over 7 bases. CDR1 LGHNA and CDR2 YNFKEQ come from the germline V gene. With V trimmed by 1 base and J by 3 bases, 6 bases remained unmatched. The CDR3 runs to 15 residues. CDR3: CASSQGPGGVYEQYF. The CDR3 region has the DNA TGTGCCAGCAGCCAAGGGCCAGGGGGTGTCTACGAGCAGTACTTC.

The rearrangement uses TRBV5-4 and TRBJ2-1; 13 nucleotides align to TRBD2. The CDR3 consists of 15 residues. Trimming removed 4 bases from V and 4 bases from J; junction bases left unmatched: 2. The V gene's germline CDR1 is SGHNT and CDR2 YYREEE (reference sequence). The CDR3 protein is CASSMTSGGYNEQFF. The DNA of the CDR3 is TGTGCCAGCAGCATGACTAGCGGGGGGTACAATGAGCAGTTCTTC. The complete variable domain, with remaining parts taken from reference TRBV5-4 and TRBJ2-1, reads ETGVTQSPTHLIKTRGQQVTLRCSSQSGHNTVSWYQQALGQGPQFIFQYYREEENGRGNFPPRFSGLQFPNYSSELNVNALELDDSALYLCASSMTSGGYNEQFFGPGTRLTVL.

V is TRBV4-3 and J is TRBJ1-1, with 8 bases aligning to TRBD1. CDR1 and CDR2 (germline): LGHNA, YSLEER. V shed 1 base, J shed 7 bases, and the junction held 5 bases outside the gene matches. This CDR3 is 14 amino acids long. The CDR3 spells CASSQGTGMNEAFF. DNA of the CDR3: TGCGCCAGCAGCCAAGGGACAGGGATGAATGAAGCTTTCTTT.

The rearrangement joins TRBV7-9 to TRBJ1-1; D gene ambiguous. Germline loops: CDR1 SEHNR, CDR2 FQNEAQ (reference sequence). This CDR3 is 13 amino acids long. The ends were cut back, 6 bases at V and 0 bases at J, with 8 bases in the middle. The CDR3 reads CASSYNMNTEAFF. CDR3 coding DNA: TGTGCCAGCAGTTACAACATGAACACTGAAGCTTTCTTT.

The rearrangement joins TRBV18 to TRBJ2-7; no definite D call. The V end lost 0 bases, the J end lost 5 bases, and 8 bases lay between the germline ends. From germline, CDR1 is KGHSH and CDR2 LQKENI. The CDR3 has 13 amino acids. CDR3 region: CASSPPVRNEQYF. CDR3 sequence (DNA): TGTGCCAGCTCACCACCTGTGAGAAACGAGCAGTACTTC.

The CDR3 protein is CASSDMVYETEAFF. The CDR3 DNA sequence: TGTGCCAGCAGTGATATGGTTTATGAGACTGAAGCTTTCTTT. This rearrangement joins TRBV2 to TRBJ1-1; D uncertain. Germline CDR1 reads SNHLY; CDR2 reads FYNNEI. CDR3 size: 14 residues. Between the trimmed V and J ends, which lost 3 bases and 5 bases, there was a span of 13 bases.

The chain combines TRBV27 with TRBJ1-5; tentatively, D is TRBD1 (5 bases). Germline CDR1 is MNHEY and CDR2 is SMNVEV (reference sequence). The CDR3 is 15 amino acids. V gave up 6 bases and J gave up 2 bases, with 14 bases separating them. The CDR3 loop reads CASRSQGLGNQPQHF. Written as DNA, the CDR3 is TGTGCCAGCAGATCCCAGGGTTTGGGCAATCAGCCCCAGCATTTT.

The chain recombines TRBV27 with TRBJ2-7; D unresolved. This CDR3 comprises 14 residues. The ends were cut back, 7 bases at V and 2 bases at J, with 15 bases in the middle. Germline V lookup: CDR1 MNHEY, CDR2 SMNVEV (reference sequence). This CDR3 reads CASTSSGSTYEQYF. CDR3 nucleotide sequence: TGTGCCAGCACCTCCTCCGGGTCCACCTACGAGCAGTACTTC.

The chain couples TRBV25-1 to TRBJ2-3, with 9 bases fitting TRBD1. Germline V gives CDR1 MGHDK, CDR2 SYGVNS. The CDR3 sequence is 15 residues long. J lost 3 bases, V lost 5 bases, and 6 bases had no gene match. The DNA of the CDR3 is TGTGCCAGCAGTAAGAGGGACAGGGTAACAGATACGCAGTATTTT. Translation: CASSKRDRVTDTQYF.